This T cell receptor beta chain derives from a study of T-cell reconstitution after alpha-beta-depleted transplantation in children. Preparing the TCRbeta library involved the use of unique molecular identifiers. TCRdb fed the PCR reads into MiXCR, producing one record per CDR3 protein. The sample comprises 400,000 to 500,000 distinct CDR3 sequences, under 13% of which are singletons, and 4.5% to 6% rests with the top ten. The V end was cut by 0 bases, the J end by 6 bases, with 9 bases between. There are 14 residues in the CDR3. Germline V gene sequence: CDR1 LGHNA, CDR2 YSLEER. The receptor was derived from a human donor who donated a stem cell graft to a child with acute myeloid leukemia. The input for sequencing was PBMCs from the stem cell graft donor, taken from the stem cell graft. This chain uses TRBV4-3 with TRBJ1-5, with D unresolved. DNA of the CDR3: TGCGCCAGCAGCCAAGAGGCAGGAACTCAGCCCCAGCATTTT. This gives the protein CASSQEAGTQPQHF.